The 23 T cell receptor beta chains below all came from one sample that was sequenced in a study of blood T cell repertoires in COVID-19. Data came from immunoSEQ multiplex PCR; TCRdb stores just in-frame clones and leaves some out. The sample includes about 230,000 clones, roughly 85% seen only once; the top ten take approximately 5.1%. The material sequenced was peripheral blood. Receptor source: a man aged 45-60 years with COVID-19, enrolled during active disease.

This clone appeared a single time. The CDR3 DNA is TGTGCCAGCAGAGGGACAGTCGGGGAGCTGTTTTTT. Translating gives CASRGTVGELFF. The chain carries TRBV2 and TRBJ2-2; 7 positions agree with TRBD1. Germline assignment: CDR1 SNHLY and CDR2 FYNNEI. V lost 6 bases to trimming and J lost 7 bases; unmatched junction nucleotides: 2. CDR3 size: 12 residues.

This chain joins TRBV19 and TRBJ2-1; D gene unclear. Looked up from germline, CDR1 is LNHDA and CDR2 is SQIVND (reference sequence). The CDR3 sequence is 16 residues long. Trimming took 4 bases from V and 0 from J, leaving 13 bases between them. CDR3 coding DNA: TGTGCCAGTAGTACGTCGCGCTTGAGCTCCTACAATGAGCAGTTCTTC. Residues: CASSTSRLSSYNEQFF.

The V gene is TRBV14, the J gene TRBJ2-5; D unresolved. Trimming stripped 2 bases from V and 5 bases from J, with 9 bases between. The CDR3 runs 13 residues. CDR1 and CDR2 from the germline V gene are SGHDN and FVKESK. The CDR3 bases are TGTGCCAGCAGCCAAATCCGGGTTGAGACCCAGTACTTC. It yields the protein CASSQIRVETQYF.

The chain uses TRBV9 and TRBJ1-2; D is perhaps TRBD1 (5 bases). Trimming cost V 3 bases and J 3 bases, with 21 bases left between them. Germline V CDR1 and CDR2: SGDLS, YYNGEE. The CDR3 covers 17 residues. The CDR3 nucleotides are TGTGCCAGCAGCGACCTCCGCGGTGGGGGGAGGGACTATGGCTACACCTTC. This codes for CASSDLRGGGRDYGYTF.

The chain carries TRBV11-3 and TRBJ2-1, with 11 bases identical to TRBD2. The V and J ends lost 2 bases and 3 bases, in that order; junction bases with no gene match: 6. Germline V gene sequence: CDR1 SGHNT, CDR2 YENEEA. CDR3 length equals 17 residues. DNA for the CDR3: TGTGCCAGCAGCTTAAATCCGACTAGCGGGGACTACAATGAGCAGTTCTTC. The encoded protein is CASSLNPTSGDYNEQFF.

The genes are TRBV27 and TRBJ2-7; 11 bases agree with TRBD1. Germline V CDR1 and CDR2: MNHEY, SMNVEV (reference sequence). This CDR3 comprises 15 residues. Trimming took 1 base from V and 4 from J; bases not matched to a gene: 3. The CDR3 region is CASSLWGTGGYEQYF. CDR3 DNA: TGTGCCAGCAGTTTATGGGGGACAGGGGGTTACGAGCAGTACTTC.

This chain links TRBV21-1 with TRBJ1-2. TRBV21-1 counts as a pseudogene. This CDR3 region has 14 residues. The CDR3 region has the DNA TGTGCCAGCAGCCCCGGGGGGAGGGTTTATGGCTACACCTTC. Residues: CASSPGGRVYGYTF.

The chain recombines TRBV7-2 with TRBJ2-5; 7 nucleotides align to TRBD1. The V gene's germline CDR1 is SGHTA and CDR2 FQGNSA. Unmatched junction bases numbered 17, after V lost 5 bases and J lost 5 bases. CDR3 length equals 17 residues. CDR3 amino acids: CASSRRTETGLGETQYF. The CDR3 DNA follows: TGTGCCAGCAGCCGCCGAACCGAGACAGGGCTAGGGGAGACCCAGTACTTC.

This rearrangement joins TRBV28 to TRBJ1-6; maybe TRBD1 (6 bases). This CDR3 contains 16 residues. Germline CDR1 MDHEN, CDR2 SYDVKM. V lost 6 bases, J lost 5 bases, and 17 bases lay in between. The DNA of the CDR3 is TGTGCCAGCAGAGGCGAGGGGGAAACGGATAATTCACCCCTCCACTTT. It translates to CASRGEGETDNSPLHF.

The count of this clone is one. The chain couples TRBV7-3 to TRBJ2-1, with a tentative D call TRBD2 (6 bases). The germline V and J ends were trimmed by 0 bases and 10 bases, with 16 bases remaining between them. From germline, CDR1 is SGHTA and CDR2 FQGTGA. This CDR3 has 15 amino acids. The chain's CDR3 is CASSLTGTPGKEQFF. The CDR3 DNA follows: TGTGCCAGCAGCTTAACCGGGACTCCTGGTAAGGAGCAGTTCTTC.

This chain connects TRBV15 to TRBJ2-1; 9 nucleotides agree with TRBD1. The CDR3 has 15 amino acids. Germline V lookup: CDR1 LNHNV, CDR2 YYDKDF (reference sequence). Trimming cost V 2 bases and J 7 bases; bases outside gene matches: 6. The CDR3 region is CATSRQRTGDNEQFF. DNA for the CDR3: TGTGCCACCAGCAGACAAAGGACAGGGGATAATGAGCAGTTCTTC.

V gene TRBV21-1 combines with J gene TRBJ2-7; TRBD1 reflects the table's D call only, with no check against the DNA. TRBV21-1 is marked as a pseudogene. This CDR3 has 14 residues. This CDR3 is CASSKRDSPYEQYF. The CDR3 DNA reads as TGTGCCAGCAGCAAGAGGGACAGCCCCTACGAGCAGTACTTC.

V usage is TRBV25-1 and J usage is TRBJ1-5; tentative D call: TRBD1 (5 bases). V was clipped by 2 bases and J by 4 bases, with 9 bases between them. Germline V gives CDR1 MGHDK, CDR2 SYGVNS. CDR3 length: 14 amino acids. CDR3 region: CASSEPGGNQPQHF. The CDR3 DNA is TGTGCCAGCAGTGAACCGGGGGGTAATCAGCCCCAGCATTTT.

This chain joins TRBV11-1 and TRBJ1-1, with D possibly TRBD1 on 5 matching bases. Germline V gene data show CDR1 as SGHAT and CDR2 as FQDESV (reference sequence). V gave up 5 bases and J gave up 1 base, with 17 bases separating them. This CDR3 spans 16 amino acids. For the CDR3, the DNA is TGTGCCAGCAGCCGAGGGTCAGGGCGGGGGAACACTGAAGCTTTCTTT. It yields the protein CASSRGSGRGNTEAFF.

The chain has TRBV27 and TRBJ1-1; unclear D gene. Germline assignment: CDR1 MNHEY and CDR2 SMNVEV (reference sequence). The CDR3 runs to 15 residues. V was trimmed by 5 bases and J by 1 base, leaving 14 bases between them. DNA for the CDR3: TGTGCCAGCAGTCCGCCGGGAGGGCCGAACACTGAAGCTTTCTTT. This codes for CASSPPGGPNTEAFF.

CDR3 in DNA: TGTGCCAGCAGTGAACTAAGCGGGGGCGGGGAGCTGTTTTTT. The encoded protein is CASSELSGGGELFF. The V and J genes are TRBV6-1 and TRBJ2-2, with TRBD2 identical over 8 bases. Germline-derived CDR1 and CDR2 are MNHNS and SASEGT. V was clipped by 2 bases and J by 7 bases; unmatched bases: 3. The CDR3 is made up of 14 amino acids.

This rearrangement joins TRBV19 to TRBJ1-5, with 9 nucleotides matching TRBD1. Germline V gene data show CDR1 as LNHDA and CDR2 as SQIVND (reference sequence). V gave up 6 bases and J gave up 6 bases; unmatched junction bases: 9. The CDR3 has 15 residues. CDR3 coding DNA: TGTGCCAGTAGCCTCGGGGACAGGGAGATTCAGCCCCAGCATTTT. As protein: CASSLGDREIQPQHF.

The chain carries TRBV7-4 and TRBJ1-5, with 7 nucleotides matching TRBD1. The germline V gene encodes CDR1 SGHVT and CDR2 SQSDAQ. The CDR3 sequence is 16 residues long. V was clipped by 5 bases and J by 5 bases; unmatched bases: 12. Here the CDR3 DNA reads TGTGCCAGCAGCCTCTACAGGGGACTTTTTGATCAGCCCCAGCATTTT. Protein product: CASSLYRGLFDQPQHF.

The CDR3 region has the DNA TGTGCCTGGAGCCCTCGCGGAGGCTCTGGAAACACCATATATTTT. It specifies CAWSPRGGSGNTIYF. The rearrangement links TRBV30 to TRBJ1-3; D is uncertain. This CDR3 region has 15 residues. Per the germline V gene, CDR1 is GTSNPN and CDR2 is SVGIG (reference sequence). The ends were cut back, 3 bases at V and 0 bases at J, with 12 bases in the middle.

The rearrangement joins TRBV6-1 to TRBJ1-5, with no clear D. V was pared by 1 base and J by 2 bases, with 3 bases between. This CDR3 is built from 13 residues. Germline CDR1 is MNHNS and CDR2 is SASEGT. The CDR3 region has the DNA TGTGCCAGCAGTGAAGTCGGCAATCAGCCCCAGCATTTT. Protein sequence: CASSEVGNQPQHF.

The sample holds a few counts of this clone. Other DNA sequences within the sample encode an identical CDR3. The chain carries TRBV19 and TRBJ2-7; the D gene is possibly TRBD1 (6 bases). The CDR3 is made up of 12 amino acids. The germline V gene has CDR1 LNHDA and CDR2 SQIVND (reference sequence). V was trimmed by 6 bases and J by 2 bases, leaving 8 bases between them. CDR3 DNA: TGTGCCAGTAGCTCAGGGGCCTACGAGCAGTACTTC. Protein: CASSSGAYEQYF.

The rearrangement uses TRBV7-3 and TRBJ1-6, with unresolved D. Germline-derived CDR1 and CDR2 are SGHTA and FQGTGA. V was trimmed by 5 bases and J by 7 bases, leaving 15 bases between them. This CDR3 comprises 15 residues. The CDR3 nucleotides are TGTGCCAGCAGCCTGGCCAGTACGGGGAATTCACCCCTCCACTTT. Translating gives CASSLASTGNSPLHF.

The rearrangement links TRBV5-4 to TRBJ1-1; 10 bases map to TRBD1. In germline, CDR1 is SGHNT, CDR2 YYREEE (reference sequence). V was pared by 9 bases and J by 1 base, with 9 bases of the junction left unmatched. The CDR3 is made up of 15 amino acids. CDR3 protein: CATGQGGMANTEAFF. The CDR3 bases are TGTGCCACCGGACAGGGGGGGATGGCGAACACTGAAGCTTTCTTT.